These 20 T cell receptor beta chains were sequenced from one sample in a study of blood T cell repertoires in COVID-19. Sequencing was performed with immunoSEQ multiplex PCR; in TCRdb, only in-frame clones are kept and a portion is missing. The sample records roughly 120,000 clones, approximately 90% being singletons. Sequenced input: peripheral blood. These receptor sequences come from a human donor in a cohort sampled during active COVID-19.

With regard to this clone: The junction departs from the called germline gene at one end, perhaps through a read error. The chain joins TRBV7-7 to TRBJ2-1; TRBD1 matches 10 bases. The germline CDR1 and CDR2 sequences are SSHAT and FNYEAQ (reference sequence). The CDR3 is 16 residues long. CDR3 nucleotide sequence: TGTGCTAGCAGCTTAGGTGCCCGGACAGGGGGCAATGAGCAGTTCTTC. As protein: CASSLGARTGGNEQFF.

This clone was found once. J is TRBJ1-5 and V is TRBV5-1, with 7 bases identical to TRBD1. CDR3 size: 15 residues. Trimming removed 3 bases from V and 4 bases from J; junction bases left unmatched: 7. CDR1 SGHRS and CDR2 YFSETQ come from the germline V gene. CDR3 protein: CASSSAGQLNQPQHF. CDR3 coding DNA: TGCGCCAGCAGCTCCGCGGGACAGTTAAATCAGCCCCAGCATTTT.

The gene calls are TRBV3-1 (or the pseudogene TRBV3-2) and TRBJ1-4; a possible D gene is TRBD1 (5 bases). From germline, CDR1 is LGHDT and CDR2 YNNKEL (reference sequence). This CDR3 spans 15 amino acids. V was shortened by 2 bases and J by 8 bases, with 15 bases between the two germline ends. DNA of the CDR3: TGTGCCAGCAGCCAAACGACAGCCCCAGCGGAAAAACTGTTTTTT. Translation: CASSQTTAPAEKLFF.

V gene TRBV12-3 or TRBV12-4 combines with J gene TRBJ1-5; 7 bases are a match to TRBD1. The CDR3 sequence is 13 residues long. V shed 7 bases, J shed 4 bases, and the junction held 4 bases outside the gene matches. CDR3 loop: CASNTRGNQPQHF. The CDR3 DNA reads as TGTGCCAGCAACACCAGGGGGAATCAGCCCCAGCATTTT.

The chain recombines TRBV19 with TRBJ2-7; 9 nucleotides align to TRBD2. The CDR3 sequence is 15 residues long. The germline V gene has CDR1 LNHDA and CDR2 SQIVND (reference sequence). V was pared by 4 bases and J by 2 bases, with 6 bases of the junction left unmatched. The CDR3 DNA sequence: TGTGCCAGTAGTAGACTAGCGGCACCACCCTACGAGCAGTACTTC. The encoded protein is CASSRLAAPPYEQYF.

This clone was counted only a few times. This sequence joins TRBV19 and TRBJ1-5; weak D call: TRBD1 (6 bases). This CDR3 comprises 16 residues. The V gene lost 4 bases and the J gene lost 0 bases, with 13 bases spanning the gap. Germline-derived CDR1 and CDR2 are LNHDA and SQIVND (reference sequence). For the CDR3, the DNA is TGTGCCAGTAGTACACGAACAGGGCTTAGCAATCAGCCCCAGCATTTT. Translation: CASSTRTGLSNQPQHF.

J is TRBJ2-1 and V is TRBV11-2; 8 nucleotides match TRBD1. CDR1 and CDR2 (germline): SGHAT, FQNNGV. V lost 5 bases, J lost 10 bases, and 10 bases stayed unmatched. The CDR3 has 14 amino acids. The CDR3 bases are TGTGCCAGCAGCGCAGCGACAGGGGTGGGCGAGCAGTTCTTC. Translating it yields CASSAATGVGEQFF.

This sequence joins TRBV12-3 or TRBV12-4 and TRBJ2-3; D is undetermined. The CDR3 has 13 residues. V lost 8 bases to trimming and J lost 2 bases, with 11 bases between them. CDR3 residues: CASRSQNTDTQYF. CDR3 nucleotides: TGTGCCAGCCGGAGTCAAAACACAGATACGCAGTATTTT.

The gene calls are TRBV7-6 and TRBJ1-3, with 7 bases aligning to TRBD1. V trimming: 4 bases; J trimming: 3 bases; junction bases outside the gene matches: 3. This CDR3 has 14 residues. Germline-derived CDR1 and CDR2 are SGHVS and FNYEAQ. CDR3 amino acids: CASSYRGFGNTIYF. CDR3 nucleotide sequence: TGTGCCAGCAGCTACAGGGGATTTGGAAACACCATATATTTT.

The chain uses TRBV7-2 and TRBJ2-1; 7 bases align to TRBD2. The CDR3 loop spans 14 amino acids. The ends lost 5 bases at V and 2 bases at J; junction bases unmatched: 3. Germline V CDR1 and CDR2: SGHTA, FQGNSA. The CDR3 bases are TGTGCCAGCAGCGGAGGGACTACCTACAATGAGCAGTTCTTC. Its protein product is CASSGGTTYNEQFF. Full variable domain (remainder filled in from reference TRBV7-2 and TRBJ2-1): GAGVSQSPSNKVTEKGKDVELRCDPISGHTALYWYRQSLGQGLEFLIYFQGNSAPDKSGLPSDRFSAERTGGSVSTLTIQRTQQEDSAVYLCASSGGTTYNEQFFGPGTRLTVL.

The J gene is TRBJ1-2, the V gene TRBV6-5, with D possibly matching TRBD1 (6 bases). The CDR3 is 13 amino acids. The germline V gene has CDR1 MNHEY and CDR2 SVGAGI. Trimming stripped 8 bases from V and 4 bases from J, with 14 bases between. The CDR3 region has the DNA TGTGCCAGCGGGACATTTTCCCGCTATGGCTACACCTTC. It encodes CASGTFSRYGYTF.

The gene calls are TRBV3-1 (or the pseudogene TRBV3-2) and TRBJ2-7; D possibly corresponds to TRBD1 (6 bases). Germline values: CDR1 LGHDT, CDR2 YNNKEL (reference sequence). This CDR3 contains 15 residues. V shed 4 bases and J shed 2 bases, with 15 bases lying between them. CDR3 protein: CASSLETGRTYEQYF. The CDR3 coding sequence is TGTGCCAGCAGCCTCGAGACAGGCCGTACCTACGAGCAGTACTTC.

The chain recombines TRBV5-6 with TRBJ2-7; weak D call: TRBD2 (5 bases). Germline assignment: CDR1 SGHDT and CDR2 YYEEEE. The CDR3 extends over 15 amino acids. V was clipped by 4 bases and J by 4 bases, with 18 bases between them. The CDR3 nucleotides read TGTGCCAGCAGCCCAGGACCGGGGAGTCAATACGAGCAGTACTTC. Its protein product is CASSPGPGSQYEQYF.

This chain uses TRBV6-5 with TRBJ1-1; tentatively, D is TRBD1 (5 bases). CDR1 MNHEY and CDR2 SVGAGI come from the germline V gene. The germline V and J ends were trimmed by 11 bases and 1 base, with 14 bases remaining between them. This CDR3 is 13 amino acids long. CDR3: CASSSTGNTEAFF. The CDR3 nucleotides read TGTGCCTCCTCCTCAACAGGGAACACTGAAGCTTTCTTT.

This chain links TRBV11-3 with TRBJ2-1, with TRBD2 matching over 8 bases. V trimming: 1 base; J trimming: 9 bases; junction bases outside the gene matches: 11. CDR3 length: 16 residues. CDR1 is SGHNT and CDR2 is YENEEA in the germline V gene. Written as DNA, the CDR3 is TGTGCCAGCAGCTTAGGGATCGTTGGGCGGGGGGTTGAGCAGTTCTTC. It specifies CASSLGIVGRGVEQFF.

This clone came up a few times. The rearrangement uses TRBV24-1 and TRBJ2-7; 7 nucleotides agree with TRBD1. Germline assignment: CDR1 KGHDR and CDR2 SFDVKD. Unmatched junction bases numbered 7, after V lost 4 bases and J lost 2 bases. This CDR3 region has 15 residues. CDR3 sequence reads: CATSDRDRTPYEQYF. CDR3 bases: TGTGCCACCAGTGACAGGGACAGAACACCCTACGAGCAGTACTTC.

Regarding this clone: This specimen includes other DNA sequences encoding the same CDR3. The chain has TRBV7-3 and TRBJ1-1, with TRBD1 identical over 7 bases. Per the germline V gene, CDR1 is SGHTA and CDR2 is FQGTGA. Trimming at V came to 6 bases and at J to 3 bases, leaving 4 bases not matched to a gene. The CDR3 extends over 13 amino acids. The CDR3 DNA sequence: TGTGCCAGCAGTTCCCAGGGGGACACTGAAGCTTTCTTT. Its translation: CASSSQGDTEAFF.

CDR3 DNA sequence: TGTGCCAGCAGCCCACAGGAACCCAGTTGGGAAAAACTGTTTTTT. It codes for CASSPQEPSWEKLFF. The V and J genes are TRBV7-2 and TRBJ1-4; TRBD1 is a possible D gene (5 bases). CDR1 is SGHTA, CDR2 FQGNSA, per germline. This CDR3 has 15 amino acids. Trimming left V 5 bases short and J 8 bases short, with 18 bases between.

The rearrangement joins TRBV5-1 to TRBJ1-4; a possible D gene is TRBD1 (5 bases). This CDR3 is built from 14 residues. Trimming stripped 4 bases from V and 3 bases from J, with 10 bases between. From germline, CDR1 is SGHRS and CDR2 YFSETQ. CDR3 sequence reads: CASSPGLANEKLFF. CDR3 DNA: TGCGCCAGCAGCCCAGGGTTAGCTAATGAAAAACTGTTTTTT.

The chain recombines TRBV6-6 with TRBJ1-6; the match to TRBD1 covers 10 bases. Losses at the gene ends were 2 bases for V and 9 bases for J; bases not matched to a gene: 7. The germline gives CDR1 MNHNY, CDR2 SVGAGI (reference sequence). This CDR3 is 16 amino acids long. The DNA of the CDR3 is TGTGCCAGCAGTTACACGGGGGACAGGGGAGGTTCACCCCTCCACTTT. Amino acids: CASSYTGDRGGSPLHF.